This T cell receptor (beta chain) is from a study of type 1 and type 2 diabetes patients. The PCR template was genomic DNA. A primer set of 30 forward and 13 reverse primers amplified the CDR3. TCRdb independently ran MiXCR on the multiplex PCR reads; one entry per CDR3 protein. The sample carries more than 250,000 distinct CDR3 sequences, approximately 45% recorded once. There are 14 residues in the CDR3. With 5 bases removed from V and 3 bases from J, the gap between germline ends came to 16 bases. From germline, CDR1 is DFQATT and CDR2 SNEGSKA (reference sequence). The sequencing input was peripheral blood mononuclear cells (PBMCs). The chain has TRBV20-1 and TRBJ1-2, with D unresolved. This receptor was obtained from a man younger than 30 with type 2 diabetes. CDR3 nucleotide sequence: TGCAGTGCTCCGGGAGCCCTATCGGACTATGGCTACACCTTC. Protein product: CSAPGALSDYGYTF.